This T cell receptor (beta chain) was found in a study of blood T cells in healthy people across ages. Notes on this clonotype: Its antigen is currently unknown.

The authors ran a second PCR of roughly 6 to 12 cycles using a sample-barcoded 5' primer and a J-beta primer mix. TCRdb reprocessed the 5' RACE reads with MiXCR, giving one entry per CDR3 protein. The table includes approximately 1.5 million distinct CDR3 sequences, roughly 43% detected once. The draw of peripheral blood yielded about 9.4 milliliters from each donor. The CDR3 length is 15 residues. In germline, CDR1 is MNHNS, CDR2 SASEGT. V dropped 3 bases and J dropped 5 bases, with 16 bases sitting between them. Study results and caveats: Among long-lived donors, naive CD4+ cells were more numerous and diversity higher than in aged donors. Unsorted PBMC material precluded a definitive naive versus antigen-experienced comparison.

Sequenced: blood. The rearrangement joins TRBV6-1 to TRBJ2-5; D could derive from TRBD1 or TRBD2 (5 bases each). The sequence derives from a young woman in good health. The CDR3 reads CASSDAGGEQETQYF. The CDR3 coding sequence is TGTGCCAGCAGTGATGCTGGGGGAGAACAGGAGACCCAGTACTTC.